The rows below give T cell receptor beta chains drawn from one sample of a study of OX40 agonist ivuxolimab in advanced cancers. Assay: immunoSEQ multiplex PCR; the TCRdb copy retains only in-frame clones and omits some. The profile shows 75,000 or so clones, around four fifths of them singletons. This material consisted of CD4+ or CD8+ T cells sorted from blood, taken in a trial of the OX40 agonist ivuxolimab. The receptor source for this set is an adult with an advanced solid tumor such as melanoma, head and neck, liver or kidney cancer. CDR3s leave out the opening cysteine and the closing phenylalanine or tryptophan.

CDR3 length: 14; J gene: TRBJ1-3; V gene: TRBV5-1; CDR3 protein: ASSLDDVEGGNTIY
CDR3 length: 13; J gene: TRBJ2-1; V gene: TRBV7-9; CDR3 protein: ASSLSLAGKHEQF
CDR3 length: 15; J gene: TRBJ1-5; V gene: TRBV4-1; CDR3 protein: ASSTRQGTYSNQPQH
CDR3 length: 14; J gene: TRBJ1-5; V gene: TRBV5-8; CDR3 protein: ASSLVRGRSNQPQH
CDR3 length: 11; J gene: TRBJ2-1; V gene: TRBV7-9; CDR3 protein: ASSGLTYNEQF
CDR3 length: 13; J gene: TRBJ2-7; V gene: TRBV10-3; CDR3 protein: AISRDGNPSYEQY
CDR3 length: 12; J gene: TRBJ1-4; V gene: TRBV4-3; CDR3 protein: ASSHDRGREKLF
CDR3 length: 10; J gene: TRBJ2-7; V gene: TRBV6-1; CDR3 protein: ASLGQPTEQY
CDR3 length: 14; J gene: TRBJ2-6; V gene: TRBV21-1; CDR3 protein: ASSTWTGTGANVLT
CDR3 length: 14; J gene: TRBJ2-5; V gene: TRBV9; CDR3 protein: ASSPPGASGYATQY
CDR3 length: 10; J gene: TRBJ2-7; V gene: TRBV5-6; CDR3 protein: ASSLSGYEQY
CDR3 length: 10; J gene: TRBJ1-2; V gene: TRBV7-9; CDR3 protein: ASSLGVAGYT
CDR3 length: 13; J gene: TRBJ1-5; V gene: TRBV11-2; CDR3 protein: ASSLATGVNQPQH
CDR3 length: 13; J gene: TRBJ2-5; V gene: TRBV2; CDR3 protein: ASGGLAVPQETQY
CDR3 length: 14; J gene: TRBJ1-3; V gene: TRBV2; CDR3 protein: ASSLDRGLSGNTIY
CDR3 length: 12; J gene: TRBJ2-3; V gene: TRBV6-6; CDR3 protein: ASGLAGPTDTQY
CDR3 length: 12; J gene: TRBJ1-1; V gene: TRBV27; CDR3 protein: ASSPSVFDTEAF
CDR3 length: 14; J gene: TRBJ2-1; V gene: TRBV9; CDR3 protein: ASSVGSWGSYNEQF
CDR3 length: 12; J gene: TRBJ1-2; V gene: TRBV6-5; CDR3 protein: ASSRGTGGYGYT
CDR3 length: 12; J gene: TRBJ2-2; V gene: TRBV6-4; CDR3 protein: ASSAAEDTGELF
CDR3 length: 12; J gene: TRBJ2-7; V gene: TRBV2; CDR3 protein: ASRRDREAYEQY
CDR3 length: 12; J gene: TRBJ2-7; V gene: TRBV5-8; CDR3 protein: ASSLVGANYEQY
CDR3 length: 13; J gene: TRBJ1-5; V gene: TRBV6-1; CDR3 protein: ASSEFTEINQPQH
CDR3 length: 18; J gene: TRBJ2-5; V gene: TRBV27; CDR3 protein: ASSLIGVGSTGGSLETQY
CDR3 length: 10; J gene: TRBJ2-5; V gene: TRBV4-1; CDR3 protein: ASSFHRETQY
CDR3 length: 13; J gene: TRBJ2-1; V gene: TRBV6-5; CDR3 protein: ASSYGLEVRNEQF
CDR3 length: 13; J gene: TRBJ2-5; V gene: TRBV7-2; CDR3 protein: ASSLVSRGGETQY
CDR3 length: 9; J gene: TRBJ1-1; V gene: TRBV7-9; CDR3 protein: ASSPGTEAF
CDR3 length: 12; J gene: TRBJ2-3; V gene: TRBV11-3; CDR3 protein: ASSYGGSADTQY
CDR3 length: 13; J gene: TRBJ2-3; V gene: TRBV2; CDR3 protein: ASSGQGGRKDTQY
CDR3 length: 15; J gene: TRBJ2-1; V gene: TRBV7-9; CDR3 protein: ASSLDPGLSSYNEQF
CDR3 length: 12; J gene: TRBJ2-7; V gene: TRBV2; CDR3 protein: ASDSGGRSYEQY
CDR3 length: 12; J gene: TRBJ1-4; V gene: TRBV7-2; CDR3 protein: ASSFSPQSEKLF
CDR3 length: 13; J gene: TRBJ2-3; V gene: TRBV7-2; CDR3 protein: ASSSTRYPTDTQY